This T cell receptor (beta chain) was identified in a study of T cells in Graves' hyperthyroidism and ophthalmopathy. Of note for this clonotype: The antigen is undetermined.

Study outcomes and limitations: Stable hyperthyroidism was separated from ophthalmopathy by a model based on 13 V-J features. Ophthalmopathy was identified by the model a median 6.5 months ahead of onset.

CDR3 length: 15 amino acids. CDR1 MGHRA and CDR2 YSYEKL come from the germline V gene. V shed 1 base and J shed 6 bases, with 15 bases lying between them. Clinical symptoms, serum thyroxine and TRAb, thyroid ultrasound and orbital computed tomography were used for the diagnoses. PBMCs were sourced from around 10 ml fresh peripheral blood. TCR beta CDR3 regions were amplified from RNA. When the TCR CDR3 underwent first-round RT-PCR, the HTBI primer set was used. TCRdb analysed the multiplex PCR reads with MiXCR anew, one entry per CDR3 protein. This table has over 150,000 distinct CDR3 sequences, about 15% appearing once.

The rearrangement links TRBV4-1 to TRBJ1-2, with a possible D match to TRBD1 (5 bases). This clonotype originated in a woman aged 45 to 65 with Graves' hyperthyroidism. The sample comprised blood. DNA of the CDR3: TGCGCCAGCAGCCAAGTTTCGAGTGGGGGGAATGGCTACACCTTC. It encodes CASSQVSSGGNGYTF.